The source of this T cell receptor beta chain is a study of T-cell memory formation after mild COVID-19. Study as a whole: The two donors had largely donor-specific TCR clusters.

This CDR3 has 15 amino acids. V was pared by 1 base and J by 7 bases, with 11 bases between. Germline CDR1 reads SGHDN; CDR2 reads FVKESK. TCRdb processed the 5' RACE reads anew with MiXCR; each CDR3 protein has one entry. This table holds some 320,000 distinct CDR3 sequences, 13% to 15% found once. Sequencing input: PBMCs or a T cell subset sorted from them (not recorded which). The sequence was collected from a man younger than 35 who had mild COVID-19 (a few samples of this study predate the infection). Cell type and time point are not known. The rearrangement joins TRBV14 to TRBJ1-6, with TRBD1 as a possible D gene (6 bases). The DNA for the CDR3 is TGTGCCAGCAGCCAAGCGTGGCAGGGGAATTCACCCCTCCACTTT. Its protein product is CASSQAWQGNSPLHF.